Listed below are T cell receptor beta chains from one sample, sequenced in a study of blood T cells in healthy people across ages. Each CDR3 protein is one row after TCRdb ran MiXCR on the 5' RACE reads. This table has around 1.5 million distinct CDR3 sequences, 45% to 70% appearing once. Sample: blood. The receptors originated from a man younger than 35 in good health. Each CDR3 is given with its conserved first and last residue. D genes are given only for firm matches. Size is omitted from some rows. Given values are once, few, many or a class for expanded clones.

clone size,V gene,J gene,D gene,CDR3 protein,CDR3 DNA
NA,TRBV20-1,TRBJ2-5,NA,CSASFAEYNEQYF,TGCAGTGCTAGCTTCGCAGAGTACAATGAGCAGTACTTC
NA,TRBV29-1,TRBJ1-2,NA,CSVDGRGGGYTF,TGCAGCGTTGACGGCAGGGGCGGCGGCTACACCTTC
NA,TRBV5-1,TRBJ2-3,TRBD1,CASSTRGQEATDTQYF,TGCGCCAGCAGCACTCGAGGACAGGAAGCCACAGATACGCAGTATTTT
NA,TRBV7-8,TRBJ1-5,NA,CASSLVWTVANQPQHF,TGTGCCAGCAGCTTAGTTTGGACAGTAGCAAATCAGCCCCAGCATTTT
NA,TRBV5-1,TRBJ2-3,NA,CASSLWGLHGARSSTDTQYF,TGTGCCAGCAGCTTGTGGGGTCTTCACGGGGCCCGGTCTAGCACAGATACGCAGTATTTT
NA,TRBV7-9,TRBJ1-1,NA,CASSPRTALNTEAFF,TGTGCCAGCAGCCCGAGGACAGCCCTGAACACTGAAGCTTTCTTT
few,TRBV20-1,TRBJ1-2,TRBD1,CSARDPGTDRGPRGYTF,TGCAGTGCTAGAGATCCGGGAACGGACAGGGGGCCTCGCGGCTACACCTTC
few,TRBV12-3/TRBV12-4,TRBJ2-1,NA,CASRVSHNEQFF,TGTGCCAGCCGAGTTAGCCACAATGAGCAGTTCTTC
NA,TRBV10-3,TRBJ1-2,NA,CAITAGDYGYTF,TGTGCCATCACGGCAGGGGACTATGGCTACACCTTC
NA,TRBV7-6,TRBJ2-1,TRBD1,CASSIPGQGTNEQFF,TGTGCCAGCAGCATCCCGGGACAGGGAACCAATGAGCAGTTCTTC
NA,TRBV29-1,TRBJ2-1,TRBD2,CSAAPTSGGKAGEQFF,TGCAGCGCTGCCCCTACTAGCGGGGGGAAAGCGGGTGAGCAGTTCTTC
NA,TRBV28,TRBJ2-4,NA,CATQELAKNIQYF,TGTGCCACCCAAGAACTAGCCAAAAACATTCAGTACTTC
NA,TRBV9,TRBJ1-1,NA,CASNKGRLRNTEAFF,TGTGCCAGCAACAAAGGCCGCCTCAGGAACACTGAAGCTTTCTTT
NA,TRBV4-1,TRBJ1-2,TRBD1,CAGSPLGTAYGYTF,TGCGCCGGCAGCCCCCTCGGGACAGCGTATGGCTACACCTTC
few,TRBV3-1,TRBJ2-7,NA,CASSHEPGHEQYF,TGTGCCAGCAGCCACGAACCGGGGCACGAGCAGTACTTC
NA,TRBV29-1,TRBJ2-1,NA,CSVDSSIGDNEQFF,TGCAGCGTTGATAGCTCTATCGGTGACAATGAGCAGTTCTTC
NA,TRBV24-1,TRBJ1-2,NA,CATSDLGVNYGYTF,TGTGCCACCAGTGATTTAGGAGTTAACTATGGCTACACCTTC
NA,TRBV27,TRBJ2-3,NA,CASSLGSGAGTDTQYF,TGTGCCAGCAGTTTAGGGAGTGGGGCGGGGACAGATACGCAGTATTTT
NA,TRBV6-5,TRBJ1-6,NA,CASSCSNSNINSPLHF,TGTGCCAGCAGTTGCTCGAACAGCAACATCAATTCACCCCTCCACTTT